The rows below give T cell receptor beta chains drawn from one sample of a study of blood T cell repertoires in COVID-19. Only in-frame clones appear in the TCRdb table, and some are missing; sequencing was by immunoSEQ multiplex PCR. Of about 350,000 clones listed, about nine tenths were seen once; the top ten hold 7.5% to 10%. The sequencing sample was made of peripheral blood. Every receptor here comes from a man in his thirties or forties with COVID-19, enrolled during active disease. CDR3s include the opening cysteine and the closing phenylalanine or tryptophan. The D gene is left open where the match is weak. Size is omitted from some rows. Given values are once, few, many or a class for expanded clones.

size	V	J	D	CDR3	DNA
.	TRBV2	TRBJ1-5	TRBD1	CASSGQGGLVTAQHF	TGTGCCAGCAGTGGGCAGGGGGGCCTGGTTACGGCCCAGCATTTT
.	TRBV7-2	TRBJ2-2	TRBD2	CASSLSPGLVVGELFF	TGTGCCAGCAGCTTGTCCCCGGGACTAGTCGTCGGGGAGCTGTTTTTT
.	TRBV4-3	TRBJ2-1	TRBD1	CASSQSTGGSYNEQFF	TGCGCCAGCAGCCAATCCACAGGGGGCTCCTACAATGAGCAGTTCTTC
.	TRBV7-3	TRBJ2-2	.	CASSLGLNTGELFF	TGTGCCAGCAGCCTTGGACTGAACACCGGGGAGCTGTTTTTT
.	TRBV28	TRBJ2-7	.	CASSSNEEQYF	TGTGCCAGCAGTTCTAACGAGGAGCAGTACTTC
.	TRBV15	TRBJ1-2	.	CATSRRGRDYGYTF	TGTGCCACCAGCCGGAGGGGAAGGGACTATGGCTACACCTTC
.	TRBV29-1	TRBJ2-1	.	CSVRQLHEQFF	TGCAGCGTCCGACAGCTCCATGAGCAGTTCTTC
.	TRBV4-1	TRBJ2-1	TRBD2	CASSQGWGGVYNEQFF	TGCGCCAGCAGCCAAGGGTGGGGGGGAGTCTACAATGAGCAGTTCTTC
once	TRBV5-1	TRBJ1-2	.	CATSRESNYGYTF	TGCGCCACCAGTCGAGAATCGAACTATGGCTACACCTTC
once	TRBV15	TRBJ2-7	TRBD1	CATSPRQGPYEQYF	TGTGCCACCAGCCCCCGACAGGGTCCCTACGAGCAGTACTTC
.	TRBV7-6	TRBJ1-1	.	CASSSGGNTEAFF	TGTGCCAGCAGCTCGGGGGGGAACACTGAAGCTTTCTTT
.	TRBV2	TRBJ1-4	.	CASSALAANEKLFF	TGTGCCAGCAGTGCGTTGGCCGCTAATGAAAAACTGTTTTTT
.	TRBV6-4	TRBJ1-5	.	CASSESSQVSQPQHF	TGTGCCAGCAGTGAAAGCTCACAGGTGTCTCAGCCCCAGCATTTT
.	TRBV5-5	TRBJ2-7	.	CASSLSGPTYEQYF	TGTGCCAGCAGCTTAAGCGGCCCAACCTACGAGCAGTACTTC
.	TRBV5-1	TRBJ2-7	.	CASSPRDFYEQYF	TGCGCCAGCAGCCCCCGGGACTTCTACGAGCAGTACTTC
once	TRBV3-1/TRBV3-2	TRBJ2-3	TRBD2	CASSLSGGTDTQYF	TGTGCCAGCAGCCTTAGCGGGGGCACAGATACGCAGTATTTT
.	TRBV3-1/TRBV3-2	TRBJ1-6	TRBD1	CASRRGQVGSPLHF	TGTGCCAGCAGACGGGGACAGGTTGGTTCACCCCTCCACTTT
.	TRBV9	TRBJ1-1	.	CASSPTGGGWTEAFF	TGTGCCAGCAGCCCAACTGGCGGTGGGTGGACTGAAGCTTTCTTT
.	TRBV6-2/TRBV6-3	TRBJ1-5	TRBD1	CASSRDSEYPQHF	TGTGCCAGCAGTAGGGACAGCGAGTATCCCCAGCATTTT
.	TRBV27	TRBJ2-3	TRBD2	CASSISTLIAGGRKGTDTQYF	TGTGCCAGCAGTATCTCCACCTTAATAGCGGGGGGGCGTAAGGGCACAGATACGCAGTATTTT
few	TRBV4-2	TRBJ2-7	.	CASSQEQGVNEQYF	TGTGCCAGCAGCCAAGAACAGGGAGTCAACGAGCAGTACTTC
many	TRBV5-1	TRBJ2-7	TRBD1	CASSFWTGIGHEQYF	TGCGCCAGCAGCTTTTGGACAGGGATTGGGCACGAGCAGTACTTC
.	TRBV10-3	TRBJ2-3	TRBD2	CAISDRAGSLTDTQYF	TGTGCCATCAGTGATCGAGCGGGGAGCCTCACAGATACGCAGTATTTT
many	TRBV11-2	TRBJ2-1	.	CASSLQDSYNEQFF	TGTGCCAGCAGCTTACAGGATTCCTACAATGAGCAGTTCTTC
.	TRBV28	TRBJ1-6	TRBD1	CASSARDRDNSPLHF	TGTGCCAGCAGCGCCCGAGACAGGGATAATTCACCCCTCCACTTT
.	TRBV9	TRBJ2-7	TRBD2	CASSPRTSSGGEQYF	TGTGCCAGCAGCCCCCGGACCAGTTCGGGGGGGGAGCAGTACTTC
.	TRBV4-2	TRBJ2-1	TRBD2	CASSQARASGPQGQFF	TGTGCCAGCAGCCAAGCACGGGCTAGCGGACCTCAGGGGCAGTTCTTC
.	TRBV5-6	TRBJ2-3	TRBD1	CASIILQGQSTDTQYF	TGTGCCAGCATAATTTTACAGGGACAGAGCACAGATACGCAGTATTTT
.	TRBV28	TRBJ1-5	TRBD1	CASRPGTGGQPQHF	TGTGCCAGCAGGCCTGGGACAGGGGGTCAGCCCCAGCATTTT
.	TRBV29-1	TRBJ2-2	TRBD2	CSVDLLAGGELFF	TGCAGCGTTGATCTGCTAGCGGGCGGGGAGCTGTTTTTT
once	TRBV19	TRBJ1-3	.	CASTREDEASGNTIYF	TGTGCCAGTACCCGGGAGGACGAAGCCTCTGGAAACACCATATATTTT
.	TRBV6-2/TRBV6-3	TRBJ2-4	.	CASSYPGALAKNIQYF	TGTGCCAGCAGTTACCCAGGCGCTCTAGCCAAAAACATTCAGTACTTC
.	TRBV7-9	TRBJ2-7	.	CAIEGYEQYF	TGTGCCATCGAGGGCTACGAGCAGTACTTC
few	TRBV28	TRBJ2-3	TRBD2	CASSSTSGMFPDTQYF	TGTGCCAGCAGTTCGACTAGCGGGATGTTCCCAGATACGCAGTATTTT
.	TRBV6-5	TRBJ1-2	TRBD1	CASSLQGTGYGYTF	TGTGCCAGCAGTTTACAAGGGACAGGCTATGGCTACACCTTC
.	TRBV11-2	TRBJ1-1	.	CASSLDRGIVNTEAFF	TGTGCCAGCAGCTTAGATCGCGGGATCGTGAACACTGAAGCTTTCTTT
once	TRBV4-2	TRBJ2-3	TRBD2	CASSQDFSGGAFDTQYF	TGTGCCAGCAGCCAAGATTTTAGCGGGGGGGCCTTTGATACGCAGTATTTT
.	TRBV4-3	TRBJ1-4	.	CASSQDWNSEKLFF	TGCGCCAGCAGCCAAGACTGGAACAGTGAAAAACTGTTTTTT
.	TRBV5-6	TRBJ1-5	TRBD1	CASSSGQSNQPQHF	TGTGCCAGCAGCTCGGGACAGAGCAATCAGCCCCAGCATTTT
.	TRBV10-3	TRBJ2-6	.	CAISNTVGANVLTF	TGTGCCATCAGCAACACCGTAGGGGCCAACGTCCTGACTTTC
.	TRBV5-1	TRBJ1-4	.	CASSSAGAREKLFF	TGCGCCAGCAGCTCCGCGGGGGCGAGAGAAAAACTGTTTTTT
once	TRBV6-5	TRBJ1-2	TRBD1	CASSRTGLYGYTF	TGTGCCAGCAGTCGGACAGGCTTGTATGGCTACACCTTC
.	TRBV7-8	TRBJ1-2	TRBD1	CASSSLGTGTYGYTF	TGTGCCAGCAGCTCCCTCGGGACAGGGACCTATGGCTACACCTTC
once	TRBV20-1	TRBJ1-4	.	CSASLSGPYHWSEGDEKLFF	TGCAGTGCTAGTCTGTCCGGGCCTTACCATTGGAGCGAGGGGGATGAAAAACTGTTTTTT
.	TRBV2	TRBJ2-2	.	CASSEGRGTGELFF	TGTGCCAGCAGTGAGGGTAGGGGCACCGGGGAGCTGTTTTTT
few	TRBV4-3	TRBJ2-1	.	CASSQEGRAYNEQFF	TGCGCCAGCAGCCAAGAAGGGCGGGCCTACAATGAGCAGTTCTTC
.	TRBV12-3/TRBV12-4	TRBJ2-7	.	CASSLTGTEQYF	TGTGCCAGCAGTTTAACAGGGACCGAGCAGTACTTC